The present TCR beta chain was sequenced within a study of CD8 T cells in ankylosing spondylitis (dated by TCRdb to the late 2010s). Regarding the complete study: The study set out to find disease-linked TCR variants by profiling T cell receptor beta repertoires in ankylosing spondylitis patients and healthy donors. The whole study cohort included about a hundred healthy donors and about two dozen ankylosing spondylitis patients. Peripheral blood samples were taken, and synovial fluid was additionally collected from ankylosing spondylitis patients. Overall study outcomes, separate from this receptor: According to the report, matched synovial fluid samples from ankylosing spondylitis patients were significantly enriched for the disease-linked clones. Some of the motif variants had been reported before in the synovial fluid and blood of reactive arthritis patients, a finding that suggests common disease-initiation mechanisms. A TCR beta motif made up of several highly homologous amino acid variants appeared to be characteristic of blood from ankylosing spondylitis patients. The disease-linked clones showed a CD8+ phenotype and occurred at relatively low frequencies in peripheral blood.

CDR1 and CDR2, looked up from the germline V gene, are MRHNA and SNTAGT. The CDR3 runs 16 amino acids, cysteine and phenylalanine included. The entry retains the CDR3 DNA only, 48 bases that are in frame from base 1. Sequencer: Illumina HiSeq 2500. Quantitative 5'-RACE with molecular barcodes was used to prepare TCR beta libraries. Per the authors' processing: To identify disease-linked TCR variants, a new computational method was used, one built on a probabilistic model of VDJ rearrangement. In-frame beta chains were kept once TCRdb had trimmed the public reads at Q25 with fastp and called clones with MiXCR. Every entry covers one CDR3 protein and lists the most common genes and DNA from its rows. None of the V and J calls come from the authors' own analysis; TCRdb made them. The sample contains fewer than 150,000 distinct CDR3 sequences, roughly 6.6% of them found a single time. The ten top clones hold roughly 12% of the sample.

On this clonotype: The specificity of this receptor is unknown. An end of the junction does not agree with germline; a read error may underlie this.

Recombination connected TRBV6-4 to TRBJ2-3, and the D gene may be TRBD2, 6 bases matching. This clonotype was sampled from a female donor with ankylosing spondylitis or in good health (not recorded which). The specimen was blood, either unsorted or a sorted T cell fraction (not recorded which). The nucleotide sequence is given as TGTACCAGCAGCGGCTCCTCTAGTGGGGGGACAGATACGCAGTATTTT. Its amino acids are CTSSGSSSGGTDTQYF.